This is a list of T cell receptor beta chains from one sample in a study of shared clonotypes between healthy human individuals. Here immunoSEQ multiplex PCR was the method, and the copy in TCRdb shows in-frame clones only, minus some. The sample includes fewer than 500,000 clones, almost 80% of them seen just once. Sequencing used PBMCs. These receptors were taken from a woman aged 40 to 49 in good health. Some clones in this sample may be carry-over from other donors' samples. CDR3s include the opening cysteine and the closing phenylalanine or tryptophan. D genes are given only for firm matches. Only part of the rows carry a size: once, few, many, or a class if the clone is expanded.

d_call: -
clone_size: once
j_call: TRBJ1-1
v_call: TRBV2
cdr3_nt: TGTGCCAGCAGCCGGACGGGAAACACTGAAGCTTTCTTT
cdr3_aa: CASSRTGNTEAFF

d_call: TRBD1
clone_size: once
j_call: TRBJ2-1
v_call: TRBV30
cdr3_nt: TGTGCCTGGAGTGCCGGGACAGGGAGGAGGCATGAGCAGTTCTTC
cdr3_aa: CAWSAGTGRRHEQFF

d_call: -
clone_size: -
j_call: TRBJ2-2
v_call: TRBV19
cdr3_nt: TGTGCCGTAGGCAGGGGGAACACCGGGGAGCTGTTTTTT
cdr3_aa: CAVGRGNTGELFF

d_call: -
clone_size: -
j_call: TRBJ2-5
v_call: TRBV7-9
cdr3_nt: TGTGCCAGCAGCCACCGGGGCAGCCAAGAGACCCAGTACTTC
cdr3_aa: CASSHRGSQETQYF

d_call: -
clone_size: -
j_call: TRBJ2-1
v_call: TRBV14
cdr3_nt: TGTGCCAGCAGCCAAGAATGGACGGGAGCGCAGTTCTTC
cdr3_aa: CASSQEWTGAQFF

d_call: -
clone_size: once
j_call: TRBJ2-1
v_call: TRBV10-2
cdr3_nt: TGCGCCAGCTATAAACTAGCTAGGAATGAGCAGTTCTTC
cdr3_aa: CASYKLARNEQFF

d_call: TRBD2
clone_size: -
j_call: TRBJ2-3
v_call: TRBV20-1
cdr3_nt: TGCAGTGCTAGAGCGCTAGCGGGGCAGTATTTT
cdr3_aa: CSARALAGQYF

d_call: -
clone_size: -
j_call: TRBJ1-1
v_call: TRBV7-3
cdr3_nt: TGTGCCAGCAGCACCCGGGACACGAACACTGAAGCTTTCTTT
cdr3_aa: CASSTRDTNTEAFF

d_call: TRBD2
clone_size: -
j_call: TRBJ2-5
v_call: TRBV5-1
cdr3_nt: TGCGCCAGCAGCACGTCGGGAGGGGCCTTGGCGGAGACCCAGTACTTC
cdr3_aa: CASSTSGGALAETQYF

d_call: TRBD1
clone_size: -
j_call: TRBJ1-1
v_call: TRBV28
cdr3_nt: TGTGCCAGCAGTTCCCCAGGGGGGGCTGAAGCTTTCTTT
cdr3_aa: CASSSPGGAEAFF

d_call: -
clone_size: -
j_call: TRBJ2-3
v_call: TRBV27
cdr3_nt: TGTGCCCTAGGGGCGGATAGACTCACCCCTCCTGAGATCGTGTATTTT
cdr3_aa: CALGADRLTPPEIVYF

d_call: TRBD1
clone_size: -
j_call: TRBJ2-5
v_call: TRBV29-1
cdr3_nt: TGCAGCGGGGGGGACAGGGTAGACGAGACCCAGTACTTC
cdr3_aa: CSGGDRVDETQYF

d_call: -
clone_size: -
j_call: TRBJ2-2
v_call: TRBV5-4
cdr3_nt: TGTGCCAGCAGCTTGGGGGGCAGACAGAACACCGGGGAGCTGTTTTTT
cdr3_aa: CASSLGGRQNTGELFF

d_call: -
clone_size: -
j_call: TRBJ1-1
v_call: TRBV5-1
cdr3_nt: TGCGCCAGCGGACCCTCCTTTGGGGGCACTGAAGCTTTCTTT
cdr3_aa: CASGPSFGGTEAFF

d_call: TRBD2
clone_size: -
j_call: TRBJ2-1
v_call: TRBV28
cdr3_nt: TGTGCCAGCTATACTAGCGGGAGTTCGAGTGAGCAGTTCTTC
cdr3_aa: CASYTSGSSSEQFF

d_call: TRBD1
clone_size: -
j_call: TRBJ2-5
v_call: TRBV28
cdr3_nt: TGTGCCAGCAGTTCCCAGGGGGCTGGGGAGACCCAGTACTTC
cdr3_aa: CASSSQGAGETQYF

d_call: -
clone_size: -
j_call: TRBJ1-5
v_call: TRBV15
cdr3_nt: TGTGCCACCAGCAGTCAAGGCGATCAGCCCCAGCATTTT
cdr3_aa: CATSSQGDQPQHF

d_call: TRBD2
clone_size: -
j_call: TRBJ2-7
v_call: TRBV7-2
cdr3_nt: TGTGCCAGCAGCGGGACTAGGTACGAGCAGTACTTC
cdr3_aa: CASSGTRYEQYF

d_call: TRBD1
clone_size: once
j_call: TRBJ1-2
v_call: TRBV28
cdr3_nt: TGTGCCAGCAGCCTGCCACAGGGGACCGGCTATGGCTACACCTTC
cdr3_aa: CASSLPQGTGYGYTF

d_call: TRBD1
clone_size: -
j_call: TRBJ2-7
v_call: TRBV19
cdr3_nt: TGTGCCATTCCTAGGGGCCGGGACAGGGATTTTTACGAGCAGTACTTC
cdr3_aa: CAIPRGRDRDFYEQYF

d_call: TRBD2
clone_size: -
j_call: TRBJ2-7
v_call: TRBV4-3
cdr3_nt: TGCGCCAGCAGCCCAGGGACTAGCGGGAGTGTCTACGAGCAGTACTTC
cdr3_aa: CASSPGTSGSVYEQYF

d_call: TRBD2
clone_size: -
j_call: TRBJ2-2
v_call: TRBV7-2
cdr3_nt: TGTGCCAGCAGCTTATACCGGGAGGAAACCGGGGAGCTGTTTTTT
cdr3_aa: CASSLYREETGELFF

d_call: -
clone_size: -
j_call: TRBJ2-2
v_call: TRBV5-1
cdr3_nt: TGCGCCAGCAGCTTGGAACCCCGGTCGGGGACCGGGGAGCTGTTTTTT
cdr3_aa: CASSLEPRSGTGELFF

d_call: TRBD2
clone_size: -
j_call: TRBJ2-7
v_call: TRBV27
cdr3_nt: TGTGCCAGCAGCTACAGCGGGAGTGGAAACTACGAACAGTACTTC
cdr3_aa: CASSYSGSGNYEQYF

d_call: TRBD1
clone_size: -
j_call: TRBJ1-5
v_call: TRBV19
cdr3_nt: TGTGCCAGTAGTACTACAGGGGGTCTGGATATAAGCAATCAGCCCCAGCATTTT
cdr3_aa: CASSTTGGLDISNQPQHF

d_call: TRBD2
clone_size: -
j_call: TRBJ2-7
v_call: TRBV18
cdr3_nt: TGTGCCAGCTCACCAAGAACTAGCGGGAGTGGTCTGCAGTACTTC
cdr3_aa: CASSPRTSGSGLQYF

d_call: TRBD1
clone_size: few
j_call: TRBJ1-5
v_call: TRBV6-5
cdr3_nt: TGTGCCAGCAGCTCCAGACAGGGGATTGGTCAGCCCCAGCATTTT
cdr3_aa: CASSSRQGIGQPQHF